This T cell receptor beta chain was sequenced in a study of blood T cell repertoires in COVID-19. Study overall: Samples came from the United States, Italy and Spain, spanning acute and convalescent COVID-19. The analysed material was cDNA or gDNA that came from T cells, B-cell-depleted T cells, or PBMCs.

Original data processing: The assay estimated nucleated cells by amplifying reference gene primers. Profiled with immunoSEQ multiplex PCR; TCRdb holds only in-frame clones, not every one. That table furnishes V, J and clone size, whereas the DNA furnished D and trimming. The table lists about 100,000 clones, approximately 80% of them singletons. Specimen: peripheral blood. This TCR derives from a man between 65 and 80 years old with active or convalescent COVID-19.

The CDR3 DNA reads as TGTGCCTGGAGTACTAGCGGAGCTTGGGGCTCCTACGAGCAGTACTTC. This codes for CAWSTSGAWGSYEQYF. This chain links TRBV30 with TRBJ2-7; the match to TRBD2 covers 8 bases. Germline assignment: CDR1 GTSNPN and CDR2 SVGIG (reference sequence). The CDR3 runs to 16 residues. V shed 2 bases and J 0 bases; nucleotides not matched to a gene: 9.